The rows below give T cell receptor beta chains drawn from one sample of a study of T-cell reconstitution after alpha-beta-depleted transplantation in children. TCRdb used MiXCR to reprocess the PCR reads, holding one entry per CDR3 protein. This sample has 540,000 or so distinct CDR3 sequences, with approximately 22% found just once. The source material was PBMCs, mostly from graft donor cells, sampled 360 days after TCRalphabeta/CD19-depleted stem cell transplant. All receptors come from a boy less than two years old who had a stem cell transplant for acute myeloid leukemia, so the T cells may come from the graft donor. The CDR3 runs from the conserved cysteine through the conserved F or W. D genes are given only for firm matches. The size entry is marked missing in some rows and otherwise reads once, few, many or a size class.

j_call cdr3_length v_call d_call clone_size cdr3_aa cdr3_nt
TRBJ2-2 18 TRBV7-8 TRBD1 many CASSLAEQGRLRTGELFF TGTGCCAGCAGCTTAGCGGAACAGGGGCGGTTAAGGACCGGGGAGCTGTTTTTT
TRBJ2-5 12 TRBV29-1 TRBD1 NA CSVGDRGETQYF TGCAGCGTCGGAGACAGGGGAGAGACCCAGTACTTC
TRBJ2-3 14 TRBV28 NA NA CASSLSPRSDTQYF TGTGCCAGCAGTTTATCCCCCAGGTCAGATACGCAGTATTTT
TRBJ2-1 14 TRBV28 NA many CASKRAGAYNEQFF TGTGCCAGTAAAAGAGCGGGTGCCTACAATGAGCAGTTCTTC
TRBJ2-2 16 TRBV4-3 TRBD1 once CASSQGTGDNTGELFF TGCGCCAGCAGCCAAGGGACAGGGGATAACACCGGGGAGCTGTTTTTT
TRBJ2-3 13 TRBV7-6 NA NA CASSLGDTNPQYF TGTGCCAGCAGCTTAGGGGACACCAACCCGCAGTATTTT
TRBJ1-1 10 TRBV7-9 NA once CASSLVPPDF TGTGCCAGCAGCTTAGTCCCCCCGGACTTT
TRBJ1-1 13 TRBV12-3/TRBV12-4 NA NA CTCSLEANTEAFF TGTACCTGCAGTTTGGAAGCGAACACTGAAGCTTTCTTT
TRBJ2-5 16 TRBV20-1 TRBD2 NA CSAREPGTSGGETQYF TGCAGTGCTAGAGAACCAGGGACTAGCGGGGGGGAGACCCAGTACTTC
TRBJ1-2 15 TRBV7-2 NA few CASSLAGDTNYGYTF TGTGCCAGCAGCTTAGCGGGGGATACTAACTATGGCTACACCTTC
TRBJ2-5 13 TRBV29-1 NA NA CSVEEVWCGTQYF TGCAGCGTTGAGGAGGTGTGGTGCGGGACCCAGTACTTC
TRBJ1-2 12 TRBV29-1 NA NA CSAPGGSYGYTF TGCAGCGCCCCCGGAGGGAGCTATGGCTACACCTTC
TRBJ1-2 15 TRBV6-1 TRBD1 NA CASSPTGTSNYGYTF TGTGCCAGCAGCCCGACAGGGACCAGCAACTATGGCTACACCTTC
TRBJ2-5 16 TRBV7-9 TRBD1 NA CASSFWERQGEETQYF TGTGCCAGCAGCTTCTGGGAGAGACAGGGCGAAGAGACCCAGTACTTC
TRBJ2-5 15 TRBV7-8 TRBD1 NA CASSLDTGGQETQYF TGTGCCAGCAGCTTAGACACAGGGGGGCAAGAGACCCAGTACTTC
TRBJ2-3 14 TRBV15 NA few CATSRINGRDTQYF TGTGCCACCAGCAGGATAAACGGAAGGGATACGCAGTATTTT
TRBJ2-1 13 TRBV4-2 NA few CASSHIPHNEQFF TGTGCCAGCAGCCATATTCCACACAATGAGCAGTTCTTC
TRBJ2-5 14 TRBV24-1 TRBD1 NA CATSRDRQDGTQYF TGTGCCACCTCTCGGGACAGACAAGATGGGACCCAGTACTTC
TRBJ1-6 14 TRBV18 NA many CASSPTAWGPPLHF TGTGCCAGCTCACCAACCGCTTGGGGGCCACCCCTCCACTTT
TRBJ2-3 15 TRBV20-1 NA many CSARGGGAFSDTQYF TGCAGTGCTAGAGGAGGGGGGGCATTCTCAGATACGCAGTATTTT
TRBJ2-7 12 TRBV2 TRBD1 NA CASSEFGTGDYF TGTGCCAGCAGTGAATTCGGGACAGGTGACTACTTC
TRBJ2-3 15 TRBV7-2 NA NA CASSSGHRFTDTQYF TGTGCCAGCAGCTCGGGACATCGTTTCACAGATACGCAGTATTTT
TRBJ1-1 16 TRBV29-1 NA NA CSVEGDGGRKIGEAFF TGCAGCGTTGAAGGGGACGGGGGGCGAAAGATCGGTGAAGCTTTCTTT
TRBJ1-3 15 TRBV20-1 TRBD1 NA CSARDREYSGNTIYF TGCAGTGCAAGGGACAGGGAATACTCTGGAAACACCATATATTTT
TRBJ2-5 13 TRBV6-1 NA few CASSEVSPGTQYF TGTGCCAGCAGTGAAGTTTCCCCCGGGACCCAGTACTTC
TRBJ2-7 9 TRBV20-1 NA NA CSPPNEQYF TGCAGTCCTCCAAACGAGCAGTACTTC
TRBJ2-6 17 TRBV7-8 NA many CASSFPGTRAGANVLTF TGTGCCAGCAGCTTTCCAGGGACGCGCGCTGGGGCCAACGTCCTGACTTTC
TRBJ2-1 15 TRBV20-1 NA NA CSASGTQNSYNEQFF TGCAGTGCTAGTGGGACACAGAACTCCTACAATGAGCAGTTCTTC
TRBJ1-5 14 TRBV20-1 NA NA CSAHLAGLNQPQHF TGCAGTGCTCACCTAGCGGGACTCAATCAGCCCCAGCATTTT
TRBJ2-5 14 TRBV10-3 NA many CAISEWDGQETQYF TGTGCCATCAGTGAGTGGGACGGTCAAGAGACCCAGTACTTC
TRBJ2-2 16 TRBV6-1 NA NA CASRNLAKTNTGELFF TGTGCCAGCAGGAATTTGGCCAAGACGAACACCGGGGAGCTGTTTTTT
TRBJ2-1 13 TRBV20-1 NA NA CSARDDQNNEQFF TGCAGTGCTAGAGATGATCAGAACAATGAGCAGTTCTTC
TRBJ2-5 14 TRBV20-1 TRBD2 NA CSAKPSGPQETQYF TGCAGTGCTAAACCTAGCGGGCCGCAAGAGACCCAGTACTTC
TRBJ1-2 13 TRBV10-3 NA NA CAIRKTDNYGYTF TGTGCCATCAGGAAGACGGATAACTATGGCTACACCTTC
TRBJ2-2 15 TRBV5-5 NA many CASSLVRGDTGELFF TGTGCCAGCAGCTTGGTCAGGGGGGACACCGGGGAGCTGTTTTTT
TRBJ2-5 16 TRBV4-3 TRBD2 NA CASSQEGTSGPETQYF TGCGCCAGCAGCCAAGAGGGGACTAGCGGGCCAGAGACCCAGTACTTC
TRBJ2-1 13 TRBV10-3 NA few CAISEGSQGEQFF TGTGCCATCAGTGAAGGCAGTCAGGGTGAGCAGTTCTTC
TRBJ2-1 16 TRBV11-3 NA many CASSLGFETSHNEQFF TGTGCCAGCAGCTTAGGGTTCGAGACTAGTCACAATGAGCAGTTCTTC
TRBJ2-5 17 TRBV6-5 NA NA CASSYSIPRGIQETQYF TGTGCCAGCAGTTACTCGATCCCGAGGGGGATCCAAGAGACCCAGTACTTC
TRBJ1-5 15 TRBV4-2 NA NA CASSQVFTSNQPQHF TGTGCCAGCAGCCAAGTCTTTACGAGCAATCAGCCCCAGCATTTT
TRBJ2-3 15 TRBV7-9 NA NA CASSPQAAITDTQYF TGTGCCAGCAGCCCCCAAGCGGCGATCACAGATACGCAGTATTTT
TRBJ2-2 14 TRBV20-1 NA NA CSARVGRGNGELFF TGCAGTGCTAGAGTCGGCAGGGGAAACGGGGAGCTGTTTTTT
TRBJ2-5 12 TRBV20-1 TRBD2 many CSAGGREETQYF TGCAGTGCCGGGGGGAGAGAAGAGACCCAGTACTTC
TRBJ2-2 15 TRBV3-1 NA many CASSQVSGDTGELFF TGTGCCAGCAGCCAAGTCTCAGGGGACACCGGGGAGCTGTTTTTT
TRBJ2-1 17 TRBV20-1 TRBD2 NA CSARDPGLAGAYNEQFF TGCAGTGCTAGAGATCCGGGACTAGCGGGGGCCTACAATGAGCAGTTCTTC
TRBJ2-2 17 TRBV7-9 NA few CASSPPSGSRNTGELFF TGTGCCAGCAGCCCGCCTTCAGGGTCGAGGAACACCGGGGAGCTGTTTTTT
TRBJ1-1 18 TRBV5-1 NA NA CASSLDEWGPVANTEAFF TGCGCCAGCAGCTTGGATGAGTGGGGGCCAGTGGCGAACACTGAAGCTTTCTTT
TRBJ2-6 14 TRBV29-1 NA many CSVFVRAGANVLTF TGCAGCGTGTTTGTGAGGGCTGGGGCCAACGTCCTGACTTTC
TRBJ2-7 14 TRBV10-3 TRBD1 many CAIRGQGVTYEQYF TGTGCCATCAGGGGACAGGGGGTCACCTACGAGCAGTACTTC
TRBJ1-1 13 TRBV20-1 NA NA CSASYRGNTEAFF TGCAGTGCTAGTTATAGGGGAAACACTGAAGCTTTCTTT
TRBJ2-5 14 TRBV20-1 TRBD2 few CSARVAGVQETQYF TGCAGTGCTAGAGTAGCGGGGGTCCAAGAGACCCAGTACTTC
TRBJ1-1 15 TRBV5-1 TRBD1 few CASSLETGGGTEAFF TGCGCCAGCAGCTTGGAGACAGGGGGCGGAACTGAAGCTTTCTTT
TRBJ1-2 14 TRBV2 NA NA CASSVSGDNYGYTF TGTGCCAGCAGTGTATCCGGGGATAACTATGGCTACACCTTC
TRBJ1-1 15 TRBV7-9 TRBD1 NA CASSFIQGVGTEAFF TGTGCCAGCAGCTTCATACAGGGGGTGGGCACTGAAGCTTTCTTT
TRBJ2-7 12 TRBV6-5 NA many CASSNEMGEQYF TGTGCCAGCAGTAACGAAATGGGCGAGCAGTACTTC